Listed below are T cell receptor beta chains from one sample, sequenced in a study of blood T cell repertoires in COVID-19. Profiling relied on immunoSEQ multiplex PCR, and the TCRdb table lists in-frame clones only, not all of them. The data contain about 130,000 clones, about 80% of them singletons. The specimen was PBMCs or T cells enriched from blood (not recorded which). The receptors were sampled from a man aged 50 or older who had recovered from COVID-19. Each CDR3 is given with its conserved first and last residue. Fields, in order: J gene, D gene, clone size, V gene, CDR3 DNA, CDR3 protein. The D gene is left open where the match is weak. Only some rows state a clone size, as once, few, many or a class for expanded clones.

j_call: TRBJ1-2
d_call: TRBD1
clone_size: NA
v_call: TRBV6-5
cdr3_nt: TGTGCCAGCAGAGGACAGGGGAGCTACACCTTC
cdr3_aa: CASRGQGSYTF

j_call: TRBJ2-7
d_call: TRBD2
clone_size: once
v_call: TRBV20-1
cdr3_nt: TGCAGTGCGAGTAGGGTAGGAGGCCCGGGGGGACCTGAGCAGTACTTC
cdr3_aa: CSASRVGGPGGPEQYF

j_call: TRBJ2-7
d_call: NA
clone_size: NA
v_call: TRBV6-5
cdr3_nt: TGTGCCAGCAGAGGATGGAAGGGGGGGAAAAACGAGCAGTACTTC
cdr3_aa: CASRGWKGGKNEQYF

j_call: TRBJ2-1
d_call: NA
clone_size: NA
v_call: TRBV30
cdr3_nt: TGTGCCTGGAGTGTACTGCGGGGGCAGTTCTTC
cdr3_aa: CAWSVLRGQFF

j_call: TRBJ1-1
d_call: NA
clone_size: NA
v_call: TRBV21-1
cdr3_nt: TGTGCCAGCAGCAAAAGGGGGACAGGGGGCCTGAGGACTGAAGCTTTCTTT
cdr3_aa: CASSKRGTGGLRTEAFF

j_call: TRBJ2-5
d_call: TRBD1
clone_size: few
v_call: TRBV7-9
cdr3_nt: TGTGCCAGCAGCTTAGGGACAGGGGTGGAGGAGACCCAGTACTTC
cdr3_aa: CASSLGTGVEETQYF

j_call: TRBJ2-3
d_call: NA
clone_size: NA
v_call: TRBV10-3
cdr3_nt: TGTGCCATCAGTGGTATTGGGCCGCCGGGGGCAGATACGCAGTATTTT
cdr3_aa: CAISGIGPPGADTQYF

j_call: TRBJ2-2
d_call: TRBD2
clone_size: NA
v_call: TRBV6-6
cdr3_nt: TGTGCCACCACACGATCCACACTAGCGGCCTACACCGGGGAGCTGTTTTTT
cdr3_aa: CATTRSTLAAYTGELFF

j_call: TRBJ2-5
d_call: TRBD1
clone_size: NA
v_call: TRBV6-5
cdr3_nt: TGTGCCAGCAGTTTTCGGGACAGGAGGAGAGAGACCCAGTACTTC
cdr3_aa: CASSFRDRRRETQYF

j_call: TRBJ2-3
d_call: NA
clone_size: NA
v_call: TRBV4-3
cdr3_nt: TGCGCCAGCAGCCAAGATTCACTAGCTGGGACAGATACGCAGTATTTT
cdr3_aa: CASSQDSLAGTDTQYF

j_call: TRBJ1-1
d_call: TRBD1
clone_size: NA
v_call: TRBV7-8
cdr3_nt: TGTGCCAGCAGCTCACACGCGACAGGGAGATTGAACACTGAAGCTTTCTTT
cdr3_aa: CASSSHATGRLNTEAFF

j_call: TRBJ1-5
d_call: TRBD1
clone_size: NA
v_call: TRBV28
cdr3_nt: TGTGCCAGCAGTTCAGACAGGGGCAATCAGCCCCAGCATTTT
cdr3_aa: CASSSDRGNQPQHF

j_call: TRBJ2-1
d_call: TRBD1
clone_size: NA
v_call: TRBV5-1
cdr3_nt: TGCGCCAGCAGCTCGGGACAGGGGAACAATGAGCAGTTCTTC
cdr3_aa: CASSSGQGNNEQFF

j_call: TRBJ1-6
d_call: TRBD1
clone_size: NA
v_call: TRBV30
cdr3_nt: TGTGCCTGGAGGGGACAGAATTCACCCCTCCACTTT
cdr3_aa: CAWRGQNSPLHF

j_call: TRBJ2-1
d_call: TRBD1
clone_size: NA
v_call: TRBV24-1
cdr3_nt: TGTGCCACCAGTGATACGGGACAGGGGGGCAATAAGCAGTTCTTC
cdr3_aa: CATSDTGQGGNKQFF

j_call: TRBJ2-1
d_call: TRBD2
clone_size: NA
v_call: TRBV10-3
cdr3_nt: TGTGCCATCAGTGAGTCCCCGGGGGGGCGGAATGAGCAGTTCTTC
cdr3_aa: CAISESPGGRNEQFF

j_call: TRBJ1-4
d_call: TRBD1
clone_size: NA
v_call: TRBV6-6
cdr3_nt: TGTGCCAGCAGTTACGGCCAGGGGGATGAAAAACTGTTTTTT
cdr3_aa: CASSYGQGDEKLFF

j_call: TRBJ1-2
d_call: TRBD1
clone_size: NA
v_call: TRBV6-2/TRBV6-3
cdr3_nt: TGTGCCAGCAGCGCACAGGGGGTAGTCTATGGCTACACCTTC
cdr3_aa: CASSAQGVVYGYTF

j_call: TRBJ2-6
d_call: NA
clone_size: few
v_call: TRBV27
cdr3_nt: TGTGCCAGCACCGTATCCTCTGGGGCCAACGTCCTGACTTTC
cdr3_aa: CASTVSSGANVLTF

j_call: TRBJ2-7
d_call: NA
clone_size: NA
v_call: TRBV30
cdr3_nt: TGTGCCTGGAGTGTAACAGGGGGGGATGACGAGCAGTACTTC
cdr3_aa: CAWSVTGGDDEQYF

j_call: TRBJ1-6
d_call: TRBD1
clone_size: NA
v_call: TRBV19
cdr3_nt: TGTGCCAGTAGTATAGAGGGGGACAGGGGATCGAATTCACCCCTCCACTTT
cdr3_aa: CASSIEGDRGSNSPLHF

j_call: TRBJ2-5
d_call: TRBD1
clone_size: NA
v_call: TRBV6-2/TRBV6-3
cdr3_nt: TGTGCCAGCAGTCTGGACAGGGGTATCCAAGAGACCCAGTACTTC
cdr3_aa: CASSLDRGIQETQYF

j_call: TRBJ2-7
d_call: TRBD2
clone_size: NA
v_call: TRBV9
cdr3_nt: TGTGCCAGCAGCGGCAGCGGGGTGACCTCCTACGAGCAGTACTTC
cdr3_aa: CASSGSGVTSYEQYF

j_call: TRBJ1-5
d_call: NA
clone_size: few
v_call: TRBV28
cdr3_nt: TGTGCCAGCAGTTGGGCAGTTAATCAGCCCCAGCATTTT
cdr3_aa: CASSWAVNQPQHF

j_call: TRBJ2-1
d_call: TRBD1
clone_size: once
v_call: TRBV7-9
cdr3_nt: TGTGCCAGCAAACGACAGGGGTCCTACAATGAGCAGTTCTTC
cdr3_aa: CASKRQGSYNEQFF

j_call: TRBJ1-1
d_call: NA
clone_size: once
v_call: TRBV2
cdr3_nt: TGTGCCAGCAGTACCCCGATAGTCACTGAAGCTTTCTTT
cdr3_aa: CASSTPIVTEAFF

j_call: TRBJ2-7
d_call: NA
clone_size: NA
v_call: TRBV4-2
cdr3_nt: TGTGCCAGCAGCCCCACAGGGATAAGCTCCTACGAGCAGTACTTC
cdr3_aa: CASSPTGISSYEQYF